What follows are 5 T cell receptor beta chains derived from one specimen sequenced in a study of cytomegalovirus exposure and HLA in healthy donors. The primer mix had 60 Vbeta and 13 Jbeta primers. Here immunoSEQ multiplex PCR was the method, and the copy in TCRdb shows in-frame clones only, minus some. The table records about 200,000 clones, approximately 82% of them present only once. The specimen sequenced was PBMCs. The receptors stem from a male donor in good health and CMV-seronegative.

This clone was recorded only once. The CDR3 sequence is CASSVGGGRRTEAFF. CDR3 DNA: TGTGCCAGCAGCGTAGGTGGCGGGAGGCGAACTGAAGCTTTCTTT. This chain joins TRBV9 and TRBJ1-1, with unresolved D. This CDR3 is 15 amino acids long. The V end lost 0 bases, the J end lost 5 bases, and 14 bases lay between the germline ends. From germline, CDR1 is SGDLS and CDR2 YYNGEE.

This chain joins TRBV10-1 and TRBJ2-4, with 9 bases fitting TRBD1. This CDR3 is built from 16 residues. The germline gives CDR1 WNHNN, CDR2 SYGVQD (reference sequence). Trimming took 2 bases from V and 3 from J; bases not matched to a gene: 5. For the CDR3, the DNA is TGCGCCAGCAGTGAGGGGACAGGGATCGACAAAAACATTCAGTACTTC. As protein: CASSEGTGIDKNIQYF.

This clone was found a few times. J is TRBJ2-7 and V is TRBV6-6; TRBD2 matches 8 bases. The V gene end was trimmed by 5 bases and the J gene end by 7 bases; junction bases not matched to a gene: 4. From germline, CDR1 is MNHNY and CDR2 SVGAGI (reference sequence). This CDR3 has 12 amino acids. The CDR3 bases are TGTGCCAGCAGTAGCGGGAGAGGTGAGCAGTACTTC. The encoded protein is CASSSGRGEQYF.

V usage is TRBV7-7 and J usage is TRBJ2-5; D is perhaps TRBD1 (5 bases). V gave up 5 bases and J gave up 3 bases, with 10 bases separating them. This CDR3 contains 13 residues. The germline V gene encodes CDR1 SSHAT and CDR2 FNYEAQ (reference sequence). The CDR3 sequence is CASSDDREETQYF. The CDR3, as DNA: TGTGCCAGCAGCGACGACAGAGAAGAGACCCAGTACTTC. Drawing the rest from reference TRBV7-7 and TRBJ2-5, the complete variable domain is GAGVSQSPRYKVTKRGQDVTLRCDPISSHATLYWYQQALGQGPEFLTYFNYEAQPDKSGLPSDRFSAERPEGSISTLTIQRTEQRDSAMYRCASSDDREETQYFGPGTRLLVL.

The V gene is TRBV9, the J gene TRBJ1-6; D is possibly TRBD1 (6 bases). Trimming pared 4 bases from V and 7 bases from J, leaving 15 bases between. The germline CDR1 and CDR2 sequences are SGDLS and YYNGEE. The CDR3 contains 15 residues. The CDR3 region is CASSHVRGANSPLHF. The DNA of the CDR3 is TGTGCCAGCAGCCATGTCAGGGGTGCGAATTCACCCCTCCACTTT.